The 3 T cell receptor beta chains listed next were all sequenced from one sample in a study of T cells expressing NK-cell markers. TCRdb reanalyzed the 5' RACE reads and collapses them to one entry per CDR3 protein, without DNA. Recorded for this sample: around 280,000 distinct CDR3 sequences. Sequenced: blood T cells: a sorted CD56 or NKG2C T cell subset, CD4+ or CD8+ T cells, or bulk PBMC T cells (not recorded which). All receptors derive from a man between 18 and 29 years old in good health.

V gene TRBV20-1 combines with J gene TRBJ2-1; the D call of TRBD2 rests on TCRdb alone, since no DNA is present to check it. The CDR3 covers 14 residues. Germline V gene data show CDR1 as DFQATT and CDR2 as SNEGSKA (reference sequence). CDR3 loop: CSASRAGTYNEQFF.

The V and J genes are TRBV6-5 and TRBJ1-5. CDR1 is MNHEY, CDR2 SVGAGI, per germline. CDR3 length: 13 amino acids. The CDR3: CASRFDSNQPQHF.

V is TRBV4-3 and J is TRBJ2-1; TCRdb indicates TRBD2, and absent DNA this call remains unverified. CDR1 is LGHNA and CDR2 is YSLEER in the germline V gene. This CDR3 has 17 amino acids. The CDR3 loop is CASSQDPRGLARNEQFF.